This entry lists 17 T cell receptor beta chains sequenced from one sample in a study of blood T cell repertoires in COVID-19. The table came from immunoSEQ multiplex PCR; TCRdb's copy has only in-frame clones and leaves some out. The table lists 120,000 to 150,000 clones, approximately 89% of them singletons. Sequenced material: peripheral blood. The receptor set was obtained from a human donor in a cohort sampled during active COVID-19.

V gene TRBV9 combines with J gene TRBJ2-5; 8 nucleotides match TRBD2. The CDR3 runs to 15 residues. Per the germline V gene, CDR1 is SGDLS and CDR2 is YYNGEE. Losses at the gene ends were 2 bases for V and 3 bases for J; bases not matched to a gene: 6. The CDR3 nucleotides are TGTGCCAGCAGCGTCCTTAGCGGGAAGGAAGAGACCCAGTACTTC. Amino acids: CASSVLSGKEETQYF.

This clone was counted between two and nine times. The CDR3 here is CASRPRGGDEQFF. The CDR3 DNA reads as TGTGCCAGCAGGCCTAGAGGGGGCGATGAGCAGTTCTTC. The chain carries TRBV5-4 and TRBJ2-1; 7 bases map to TRBD1. The ends lost 5 bases at V and 8 bases at J; junction bases unmatched: 7. Germline lookup yields CDR1 SGHNT and CDR2 YYREEE (reference sequence). The CDR3 consists of 13 residues.

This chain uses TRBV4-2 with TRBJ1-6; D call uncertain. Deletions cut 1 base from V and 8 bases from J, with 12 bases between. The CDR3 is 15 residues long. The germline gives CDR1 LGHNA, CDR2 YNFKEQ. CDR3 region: CASSQANGEDSPLHF. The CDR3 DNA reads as TGTGCCAGCAGCCAAGCAAACGGGGAGGATTCACCCCTCCACTTT.

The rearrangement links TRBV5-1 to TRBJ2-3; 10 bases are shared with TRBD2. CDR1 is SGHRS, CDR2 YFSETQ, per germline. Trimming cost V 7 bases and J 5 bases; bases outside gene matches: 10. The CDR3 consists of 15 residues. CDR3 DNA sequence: TGCGCCAGCGGCCATTTAGCGGGGGGCGAAGATACGCAGTATTTT. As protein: CASGHLAGGEDTQYF.

CDR3 DNA sequence: TGTGCCTGGAGTGCCCTAGCGGGGTTCGCTTTCTTT. Translating it yields CAWSALAGFAFF. The chain employs TRBV30 and TRBJ1-1; D ambiguous. The V end was cut by 1 base, the J end by 11 bases, with 14 bases between. Germline V gives CDR1 GTSNPN, CDR2 SVGIG (reference sequence). The CDR3 covers 12 residues.

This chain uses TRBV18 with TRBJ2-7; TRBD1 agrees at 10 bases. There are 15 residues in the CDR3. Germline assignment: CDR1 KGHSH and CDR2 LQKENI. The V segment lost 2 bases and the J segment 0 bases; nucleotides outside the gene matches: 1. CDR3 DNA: TGTGCCAGCTCACCATGGACAGGGGGCTCCTACGAGCAGTACTTC. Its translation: CASSPWTGGSYEQYF.

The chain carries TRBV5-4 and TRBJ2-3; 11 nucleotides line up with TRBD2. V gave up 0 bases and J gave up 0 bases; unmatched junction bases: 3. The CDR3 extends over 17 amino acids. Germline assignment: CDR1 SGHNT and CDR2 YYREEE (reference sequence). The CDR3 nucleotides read TGTGCCAGCAGCTTGGTAACTAGCGGGAGTAGCACAGATACGCAGTATTTT. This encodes CASSLVTSGSSTDTQYF.

The CDR3 is CASSQGQGTFF. CDR3 nucleotides: TGCGCCAGCAGCCAAGGGCAGGGGACTTTCTTT. The chain has TRBV4-3 and TRBJ1-1, with a weak D call TRBD1 (6 bases). The CDR3 has 11 residues. Trimming removed 1 base at V and 12 bases at J, with 9 bases between. Germline loops: CDR1 LGHNA, CDR2 YSLEER.

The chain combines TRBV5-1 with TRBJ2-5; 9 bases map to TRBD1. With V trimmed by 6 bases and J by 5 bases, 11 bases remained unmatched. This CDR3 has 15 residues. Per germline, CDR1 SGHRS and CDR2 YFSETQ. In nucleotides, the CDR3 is TGCGCCAGCAAATTCCAGACAGGGGGTGTGGAGACCCAGTACTTC. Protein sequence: CASKFQTGGVETQYF.

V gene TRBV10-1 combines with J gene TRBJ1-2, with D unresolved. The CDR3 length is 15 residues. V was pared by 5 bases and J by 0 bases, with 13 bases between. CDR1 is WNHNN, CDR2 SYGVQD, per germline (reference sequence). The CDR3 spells CASSKRRRANYGYTF. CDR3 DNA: TGCGCCAGCAGTAAAAGACGGAGAGCTAACTATGGCTACACCTTC.

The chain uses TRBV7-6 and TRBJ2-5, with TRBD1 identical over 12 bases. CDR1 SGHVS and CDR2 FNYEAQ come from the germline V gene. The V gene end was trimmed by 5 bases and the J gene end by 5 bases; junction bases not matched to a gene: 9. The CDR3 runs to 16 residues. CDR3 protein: CASSRTGTGGWETQYF. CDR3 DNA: TGTGCCAGCAGCAGAACCGGGACAGGGGGCTGGGAGACCCAGTACTTC.

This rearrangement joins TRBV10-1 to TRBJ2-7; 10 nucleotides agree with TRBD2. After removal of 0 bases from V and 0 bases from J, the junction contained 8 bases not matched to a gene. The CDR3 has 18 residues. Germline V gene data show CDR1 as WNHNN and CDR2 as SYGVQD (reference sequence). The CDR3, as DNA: TGCGCCAGCAGTGAGTCTCCGGCTAGCGGGGGATTCTCCTACGAGCAGTACTTC. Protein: CASSESPASGGFSYEQYF.

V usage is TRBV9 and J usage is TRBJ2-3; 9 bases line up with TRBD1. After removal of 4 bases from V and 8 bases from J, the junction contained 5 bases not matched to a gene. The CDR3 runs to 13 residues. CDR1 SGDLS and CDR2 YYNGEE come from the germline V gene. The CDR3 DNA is TGTGCCAGCAGCTTACAGGGGGCGGGTACGCAGTATTTT. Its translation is CASSLQGAGTQYF.

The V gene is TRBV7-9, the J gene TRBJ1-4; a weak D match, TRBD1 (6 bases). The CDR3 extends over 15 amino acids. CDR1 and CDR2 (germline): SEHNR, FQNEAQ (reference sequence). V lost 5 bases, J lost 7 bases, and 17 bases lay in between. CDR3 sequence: CASSPWGPGVEKLFF. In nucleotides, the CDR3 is TGTGCCAGCAGCCCCTGGGGGCCCGGCGTTGAAAAACTGTTTTTT.

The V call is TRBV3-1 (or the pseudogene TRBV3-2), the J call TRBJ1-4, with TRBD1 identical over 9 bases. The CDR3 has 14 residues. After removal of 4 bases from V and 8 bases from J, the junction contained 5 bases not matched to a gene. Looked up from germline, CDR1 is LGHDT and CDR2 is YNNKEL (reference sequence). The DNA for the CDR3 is TGTGCCAGCAGCCTTGGACAGGGGAACGAAAAACTGTTTTTT. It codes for CASSLGQGNEKLFF.

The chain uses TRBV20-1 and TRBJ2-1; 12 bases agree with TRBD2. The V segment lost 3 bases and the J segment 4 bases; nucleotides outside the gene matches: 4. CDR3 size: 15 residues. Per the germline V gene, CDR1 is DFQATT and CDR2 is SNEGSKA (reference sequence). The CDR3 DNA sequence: TGCAGTGCTAGTCCGACTAGCGGGGGATACAATGAGCAGTTCTTC. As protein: CSASPTSGGYNEQFF.

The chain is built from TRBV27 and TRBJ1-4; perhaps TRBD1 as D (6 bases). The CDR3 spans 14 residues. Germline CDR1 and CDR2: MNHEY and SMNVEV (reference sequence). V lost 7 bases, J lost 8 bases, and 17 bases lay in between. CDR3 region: CASNKAGEGEKLFF. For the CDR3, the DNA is TGTGCCAGCAATAAGGCAGGGGAGGGCGAAAAACTGTTTTTT. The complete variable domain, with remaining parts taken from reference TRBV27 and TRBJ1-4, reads EAQVTQNPRYLITVTGKKLTVTCSQNMNHEYMSWYRQDPGLGLRQIYYSMNVEVTDKGDVPEGYKVSRKEKRNFPLILESPSPNQTSLYFCASNKAGEGEKLFFGSGTQLSVL.